Shown below are 14 T cell receptor beta chains from a single sample sequenced in a study of patients and donors after allogeneic stem cell transplantation. MiXCR was run by TCRdb on the RT-PCR reads, yielding one entry per CDR3 protein. In the table there are 410,000 or so distinct CDR3 sequences, approximately 16% of which are singletons. Sample: blood, either unsorted or a sorted T cell fraction (not recorded which). The receptors were sampled from a human donor who was either an allogeneic HSCT recipient or a stem cell or donor lymphocyte infusion donor (not recorded which). It is not recorded whose cells these are; they may come from a transplant donor.

In this sample, this clonotype turned up a few times. The chain couples TRBV20-1 to TRBJ2-5; the D gene is possibly TRBD2 (6 bases). V lost 0 bases and J lost 2, with 16 bases in between. The germline V gene has CDR1 DFQATT and CDR2 SNEGSKA (reference sequence). There are 16 residues in the CDR3. The CDR3 loop reads CSARDLHSGIQETQYF. The DNA of the CDR3 is TGCAGTGCTAGAGATCTCCATAGCGGCATACAAGAGACCCAGTACTTC.

This sequence joins TRBV24-1 and TRBJ2-1; D is unresolved. Trimming stripped 3 bases from V and 1 base from J, with 9 bases between. The CDR3 length is 15 residues. Germline loops: CDR1 KGHDR, CDR2 SFDVKD. The CDR3 DNA reads TGTGCCACCAGTGATCCCAAAAGATCCTACAATGAGCAGTTCTTC. It codes for CATSDPKRSYNEQFF.

This clonotype has just a few counts. The chain is built from TRBV4-2 and TRBJ2-2; 7 bases fit TRBD1. This CDR3 spans 18 amino acids. V shed 3 bases and J 3 bases; nucleotides not matched to a gene: 13. Germline assignment: CDR1 LGHNA and CDR2 YNFKEQ. CDR3 DNA sequence: TGTGCCAGCAGCCAGGACAAAAAGGGACAGAGAGACACCGGGGAGCTGTTTTTT. Its translation is CASSQDKKGQRDTGELFF.

At least ten counts were recorded for this clonotype. The chain recombines TRBV12-3 or TRBV12-4 with TRBJ2-2; D gene ambiguous. Trimming shortened V by 7 bases and J by 1 base, and 7 bases separated the two germline ends. CDR3 length: 13 residues. Written as DNA, the CDR3 is TGTGCCAGCACCCCGCAGAACACCGGGGAGCTGTTTTTT. It translates to CASTPQNTGELFF.

The chain couples TRBV20-1 to TRBJ1-5; 12 positions match TRBD1. Germline V gene lookup returns CDR1 DFQATT and CDR2 SNEGSKA (reference sequence). V was pared by 5 bases and J by 5 bases, with 4 bases of the junction left unmatched. This CDR3 has 14 amino acids. The CDR3 loop reads CSAGDRGRDQPQHF. Written as DNA, the CDR3 is TGCAGTGCTGGGGACAGGGGGCGGGATCAGCCCCAGCATTTT.

This clonotype was counted only a few times. The V gene is TRBV7-9, the J gene TRBJ1-2; unclear D gene. This CDR3 region has 14 residues. With 3 bases removed from V and 4 bases from J, the gap between germline ends came to 12 bases. Germline assignment: CDR1 SEHNR and CDR2 FQNEAQ (reference sequence). The CDR3 here is CASSFLLEGYGYTF. The CDR3 nucleotides are TGTGCCAGCAGCTTCCTACTGGAGGGCTATGGCTACACCTTC.

The chain is built from TRBV28 and TRBJ1-6, with 7 positions matching TRBD1. Germline-derived CDR1 and CDR2 are MDHEN and SYDVKM. V was pared by 0 bases and J by 9 bases, with 11 bases of the junction left unmatched. The CDR3 length is 17 residues. The CDR3 DNA reads TGTGCCAGCAGTTTATGGCCTGACAGGGCATTTAGTTCACCCCTCCACTTT. This gives the protein CASSLWPDRAFSSPLHF.

This clonotype has ten or more counts. The chain carries TRBV12-3 or TRBV12-4 and TRBJ1-5, with TRBD1 identical over 9 bases. The CDR3 covers 18 residues. Trimming removed 3 bases from V and 4 bases from J; junction bases left unmatched: 13. The CDR3 DNA sequence: TGTGCCAGCAGTTTCGGGACAGGGAGGCCCAGTGGAAATCAGCCCCAGCATTTT. It specifies CASSFGTGRPSGNQPQHF.

The CDR3 DNA sequence: TGTGCCACCAGTGATTTTTCCGAGCAGTACTTC. Protein: CATSDFSEQYF. The chain employs TRBV24-1 and TRBJ2-7, with D hard to call. V lost 1 base and J lost 6, with 3 bases in between. CDR1 is KGHDR and CDR2 is SFDVKD in the germline V gene. CDR3 length: 11 residues.

This clonotype was detected only once. V gene TRBV10-3 combines with J gene TRBJ2-7; unclear D gene. V was pared by 2 bases and J by 9 bases, with 8 bases between. The V gene's germline CDR1 is ENHRY and CDR2 SYGVKD. This CDR3 is built from 11 residues. CDR3 residues: CAISEGMGQYF. The CDR3 nucleotides are TGTGCCATCAGTGAGGGCATGGGGCAGTACTTC.

The chain has TRBV24-1 and TRBJ2-3; D is possibly TRBD2 (6 bases). Germline V gene data show CDR1 as KGHDR and CDR2 as SFDVKD. The ends were cut back, 2 bases at V and 1 base at J, with 9 bases in the middle. The CDR3 has 15 amino acids. The CDR3 spells CATSDSGTRTDTQYF. The CDR3 DNA reads as TGTGCCACCAGTGATTCCGGGACTCGCACAGATACGCAGTATTTT.

This chain connects TRBV20-1 to TRBJ2-3; 9 bases map to TRBD2. The germline CDR1 and CDR2 sequences are DFQATT and SNEGSKA (reference sequence). The trim removed 1 base at V and 6 bases at J, leaving 5 bases unmatched. This CDR3 is built from 14 residues. CDR3 amino acids: CSARAQLAGDTQYF. The CDR3 DNA reads TGCAGTGCTAGAGCCCAGCTAGCGGGGGATACGCAGTATTTT.

This clonotype showed up just a few times. V gene TRBV4-3 combines with J gene TRBJ2-7; perhaps TRBD2 as D (6 bases). V was cut by 1 base and J by 3 bases, with 13 bases left in between. The germline CDR1 and CDR2 sequences are LGHNA and YSLEER. The CDR3 is 15 amino acids. CDR3 amino acids: CASSQGRRGLYEQYF. In nucleotides, the CDR3 is TGCGCCAGCAGCCAAGGGAGGAGGGGCCTCTACGAGCAGTACTTC.

The genes are TRBV20-1 and TRBJ1-1, with 7 bases identical to TRBD1. Germline V gives CDR1 DFQATT, CDR2 SNEGSKA (reference sequence). V was pared by 6 bases and J by 5 bases, with 6 bases of the junction left unmatched. The CDR3 consists of 12 residues. The CDR3 loop reads CSAPRGGTEAFF. For the CDR3, the DNA is TGCAGTGCCCCCAGGGGGGGAACTGAAGCTTTCTTT.